This is a list of T cell receptor beta chains from one sample in a study of blood T cell repertoires in COVID-19. Only in-frame clones appear in the TCRdb table, and some are missing; sequencing was by immunoSEQ multiplex PCR. The sample carries more than 250,000 clones, around 86% recorded once. Sequencing was carried out using peripheral blood. Receptors were obtained from a man aged 50 to 60 with active or convalescent COVID-19. The CDR3 runs from the conserved cysteine through the conserved F or W. The D gene is left open where the match is weak. Expanded clones are given a class, and other clones once, few, many or no size at all.

cdr3_length: 16
v_call: TRBV28
clone_size: -
j_call: TRBJ1-1
d_call: TRBD1
cdr3_nt: TGTGCCAGCAGCTTAATACAGGGGGCAGGGGACACTGAAGCTTTCTTT
cdr3_aa: CASSLIQGAGDTEAFF

cdr3_length: 14
v_call: TRBV28
clone_size: -
j_call: TRBJ1-2
d_call: TRBD1
cdr3_nt: TGTGCCAGCAGCAGCGGACAGGGGCTCTATGGCTACACCTTC
cdr3_aa: CASSSGQGLYGYTF

cdr3_length: 16
v_call: TRBV27
clone_size: -
j_call: TRBJ1-4
d_call: TRBD1
cdr3_nt: TGTGCCAGCAGTCCTGACAGGGGGGGGACTAATGAAAAACTGTTTTTT
cdr3_aa: CASSPDRGGTNEKLFF

cdr3_length: 12
v_call: TRBV19
clone_size: -
j_call: TRBJ2-1
d_call: -
cdr3_nt: TGTGCCAGCGGGACTCCAGGGAATGAGCAGTTCTTC
cdr3_aa: CASGTPGNEQFF

cdr3_length: 15
v_call: TRBV7-9
clone_size: many
j_call: TRBJ1-1
d_call: TRBD1
cdr3_nt: TGTGCCAGCAACCCCAAGGACAGGTTGAACACTGAAGCTTTCTTT
cdr3_aa: CASNPKDRLNTEAFF

cdr3_length: 12
v_call: TRBV29-1
clone_size: -
j_call: TRBJ2-5
d_call: TRBD1
cdr3_nt: TGCAGCGTAAACAGGGGGCGGGAGACCCAGTACTTC
cdr3_aa: CSVNRGRETQYF

cdr3_length: 12
v_call: TRBV12-3/TRBV12-4
clone_size: -
j_call: TRBJ1-5
d_call: -
cdr3_nt: TGTGCCAGCAGCGGGGGGTGGCAGCCCCAGCATTTT
cdr3_aa: CASSGGWQPQHF

cdr3_length: 15
v_call: TRBV4-2
clone_size: -
j_call: TRBJ2-7
d_call: TRBD1
cdr3_nt: TGTGCCAGCAGCCAAGGACAGGGGAGTTTCTACGAGCAGTACTTC
cdr3_aa: CASSQGQGSFYEQYF

cdr3_length: 17
v_call: TRBV19
clone_size: -
j_call: TRBJ2-1
d_call: TRBD2
cdr3_nt: TGTGCCAGTAGTATAGGGGGACTAGCGGGCAACTATAATGAGCAGTTCTTC
cdr3_aa: CASSIGGLAGNYNEQFF

cdr3_length: 16
v_call: TRBV7-2
clone_size: -
j_call: TRBJ1-1
d_call: -
cdr3_nt: TGTGCCAGCAGCTCCTGGGGCCAGACAGATAACACTGAAGCTTTCTTT
cdr3_aa: CASSSWGQTDNTEAFF

cdr3_length: 12
v_call: TRBV30
clone_size: -
j_call: TRBJ2-2
d_call: -
cdr3_nt: TGTGCCTGGAGGACAGGAACCGGGGAGCTGTTTTTT
cdr3_aa: CAWRTGTGELFF

cdr3_length: 11
v_call: TRBV5-1
clone_size: few
j_call: TRBJ2-7
d_call: -
cdr3_nt: TGCGCCAGCAGCTCTACCTACGAGCAGTACTTC
cdr3_aa: CASSSTYEQYF

cdr3_length: 15
v_call: TRBV5-1
clone_size: -
j_call: TRBJ2-2
d_call: -
cdr3_nt: TGCGCCAGCAGCTCGGGGGGACATAACACCGGGGAGCTGTTTTTT
cdr3_aa: CASSSGGHNTGELFF

cdr3_length: 15
v_call: TRBV9
clone_size: -
j_call: TRBJ2-1
d_call: TRBD2
cdr3_nt: TGTGCCAGCAGCTTTAGCGGGGCCTCCTACAATGAGCAGTTCTTC
cdr3_aa: CASSFSGASYNEQFF

cdr3_length: 15
v_call: TRBV7-9
clone_size: -
j_call: TRBJ2-6
d_call: TRBD2
cdr3_nt: TGTGCCAGCAGCGCGCGGGAGTCTGGGGCCAACGTCCTGACTTTC
cdr3_aa: CASSARESGANVLTF

cdr3_length: 14
v_call: TRBV6-5
clone_size: -
j_call: TRBJ1-5
d_call: TRBD1
cdr3_nt: TGTGCCAGCACCATGGGACAGTTCAATCAGCCCCAGCATTTT
cdr3_aa: CASTMGQFNQPQHF

cdr3_length: 16
v_call: TRBV14
clone_size: once
j_call: TRBJ2-3
d_call: TRBD2
cdr3_nt: TGTGCCAGCAGCCAAGATCTACTAGCGGGAGTTGATACGCAGTATTTT
cdr3_aa: CASSQDLLAGVDTQYF

cdr3_length: 13
v_call: TRBV6-6
clone_size: -
j_call: TRBJ2-7
d_call: TRBD1
cdr3_nt: TGTGCCAGCAGTAGCTCAGGGGGCGACGAGCAGTACTTC
cdr3_aa: CASSSSGGDEQYF

cdr3_length: 14
v_call: TRBV6-6
clone_size: -
j_call: TRBJ1-4
d_call: TRBD1
cdr3_nt: TGTGCCAGCAGTGATACAGGGGAGTGGGAAAAACTGTTTTTT
cdr3_aa: CASSDTGEWEKLFF

cdr3_length: 11
v_call: TRBV5-6
clone_size: -
j_call: TRBJ1-2
d_call: -
cdr3_nt: TGTGCCAGCAGCTTGACTCGCTTCTACACCTTC
cdr3_aa: CASSLTRFYTF

cdr3_length: 14
v_call: TRBV3-1/TRBV3-2
clone_size: -
j_call: TRBJ1-6
d_call: TRBD1
cdr3_nt: TGTGCCAGCAGCCCATGGGACAGGGGGCGACCCCTCCACTTT
cdr3_aa: CASSPWDRGRPLHF

cdr3_length: 15
v_call: TRBV9
clone_size: once
j_call: TRBJ1-3
d_call: TRBD1
cdr3_nt: TGTGCCAGCAGGGGACAGGGAAGAACTGGAAACACCATATATTTT
cdr3_aa: CASRGQGRTGNTIYF

cdr3_length: 14
v_call: TRBV19
clone_size: -
j_call: TRBJ1-2
d_call: -
cdr3_nt: TGTGCCAGTAGTATCCAGACAGTGAACTATGGCTACACCTTC
cdr3_aa: CASSIQTVNYGYTF